This T cell receptor beta chain was captured by sequencing in a study of cytomegalovirus exposure and HLA in healthy donors listed by TCRdb under 2017. Turning to the overall study: According to an earlier analysis of 587 of the donors, about 170 million T cells yielded 117 million unique TCR beta sequences and 276 Gb of sequence data. Roughly 300 gigabases of sequencing data and 91 million or so unique TCR sequences made up an early release that covered several hundred HLA-typed donors. Among the roughly 400 genotyped donors, around 79% belonged to the genetic ancestry cluster associated with self-reported Caucasian donors. The study aimed to test whether cataloging public T cell receptors could reveal signatures of past pathogen exposure. Using immunosequencing, the study profiled T cell repertoires from 666 subjects and related those repertoires to cytomegalovirus serostatus. Along with the approximately 670-subject first cohort, a separate validation cohort of some 130 different subjects was used. High-throughput TCR immunosequencing, statistical association of individual TCRs with disease status, and machine learning were combined to predict cytomegalovirus infection status. A later analysis re-analyzed previously published TCR beta repertoires from roughly 600 donors and added high-resolution HLA genotyping to study TCR occurrence patterns. Rather than drawing on any new phenotypic data, the later analysis identified candidate immune exposures from TCR beta sequences and the way those sequences occurred across donors. In an earlier analysis of a few hundred of the donors, high-throughput TCR beta sequencing was used to judge whether each TCR beta V gene segment behaved as functional or pseudogenic. Donor age, sex, ethnicity and CMV serostatus were compiled together with the repertoire data. In a later genetic analysis, genome-wide SNP genotypes for about 65% of the roughly 700 donors were used, and that subset was treated as a discovery cohort. Every discovery cohort repertoire had been produced on one sequencing platform. HLA typing included class I and class II loci at four-digit resolution. The number of donors typed differed by locus, with roughly 620-630 for A, B, C, DRB1 and DQB1, approximately 500 for DQA1, 600 to 610 for DPA1, and some 440 for DPB1. Several DR-DQ haplotypes were handled as single units for association and clustering, since linkage in the cohort was strong. Among around 400 genotyped donors of the cohort, an average of approximately 250,000 unique TCR beta nucleotide sequences were sequenced per donor, roughly a sixth of them non-productive. Study-level results and caveats: In a later analysis, several top co-occurrence clusters were reported to appear linked to parvovirus B19, influenza, CMV and Epstein-Barr virus. Broadly in line with IMGT annotations, most TCR beta V segments showed up in productive rearrangements about 90% or about 30% of the time in an earlier analysis of a few hundred of the donors. Compared with the approximately 670-donor mean, donors in an Asian-associated ancestry cluster had fewer N-insertions in productive TCRs, according to a later genetic analysis. In this cohort, only TCR beta chains were sequenced, and detectable features were limited by the absence of alpha or paired-chain data. Because counts were too low, under 20 rarely observed V segments, including chromosome 9 orphons, were left out of the earlier analysis of roughly 600 of the donors. In vitro tests confirmed that a few of the cytomegalovirus-associated TCR beta chains recognize cytomegalovirus antigens. The study gave a list of 150 to 200 TCR beta chains associated with cytomegalovirus. The 87-base-pair reads could not distinguish some IMGT-functional V segments, including TRBV6-2 and TRBV6-3, so those segments were excluded. In a later genetic analysis, a missense DCLRE1C variant was associated with V-gene and J-gene trimming of TCR beta chains, and the association was replicated in an independent cohort. Across donors, most TCR sequences were observed very rarely, whereas some public TCRs were present in many individuals. In a later analysis, HLA-associated TCR beta chains were found to be more clonally expanded and to have lower generation probabilities than equally common non-associated chains. The sequencing pipeline was judged likely to have produced a cluster of highly shared sequence variants as a technical artifact. Presence/absence analyses assumed roughly uniform sequencing depth across donors, an assumption that may not hold. Specific HLA alleles were associated with 16,951 TCR beta sequences at a false discovery rate of 0.05 in a later analysis. Correlated functional status among segregating V segments might reflect linkage disequilibrium, but an unknown experimental factor could not be ruled out. When HLA alleles, especially DR and DQ, strongly co-occurred, TCR associations were difficult to assign to individual alleles. Because HLA typing was missing for some donors at each locus, association tests included only the typed subset. It was suggested by the authors that the approach could potentially be generalized to other disease states and immunological phenotypes. A later analysis found that TCR association rates varied across HLA loci, with DRB1 alleles showing the most associated TCRs and HLA-C alleles the fewest. The classifier was reported to diagnose cytomegalovirus status with high specificity and sensitivity in both the original and validation cohorts. A further reported finding was that TCR beta sequences accurately predicted the HLA-A and HLA-B alleles for most subjects in the first cohort. For the cohort, immune exposure information was limited to CMV serostatus. Most CMV-associated TCR beta chains appeared to be HLA-restricted in a later analysis, and the HLA associations seemed to be driven largely by CMV exposure.

Clipping removes 6 bases from V and 1 base from J, with 1 as the unmatched junction base count. Looking up the germline V gene (reference sequence) yields CDR1 MNHNY and CDR2 SVGAGI. From the cysteine through the phenylalanine, the CDR3 covers 13 amino acids. The DNA shown is the 39-base CDR3, in frame from base 1. Notes on this clone: This clone's antigen is unknown. Base qualities are not at hand, and no much larger clone is one base apart.

In total, 600 or so healthy bone marrow donors made up the cohort. All cohort members were sampled while nominally healthy, although unrecorded immune exposures were likely present. The donor was CMV seropositive and was included in the group of 250 to 300 seropositive cohort members. A peripheral blood sample was collected from each donor, and TCR beta sequencing was performed on peripheral blood mononuclear cells. Genomic DNA extraction from the blood cell samples was performed with the Qiagen DNeasy Blood Extraction Kit. Preparation of the library involved the immunoSEQ multiplex PCR assay. For the multiplex PCR, a mixture combining 60 forward primers for TCR Vbeta segments and 13 reverse primers for TCR Jbeta segments was used. The CDR3 region of rearranged TCR beta genes was amplified from genomic DNA with a multiplex PCR assay. The Illumina HiSeq System was used to sequence the amplified TCR beta libraries as 87-base-pair reads. In the paper's pipeline: In a later analysis, tens of millions of unique TCR beta chains were counted across the approximately 640 repertoires, and roughly 11 million of these chains were shared by at least two donors. To remove PCR and sequencing errors, raw reads were error-corrected and collapsed into unique sequences using a nearest-neighbor algorithm that merged closely related sequences. V, D and J gene segments were assigned by aligning CDR3 sequences to IMGT reference sequences. For a sequence to be retained, a match of at least six nucleotides to both a V gene segment and a J gene segment was required. A rearrangement counted as productive if the CDR3 had no stop codons and remained in frame with V and J, and every other rearrangement counted as non-productive. CDR3 was defined by IMGT convention, running from the second conserved V-encoded cysteine to the conserved J-encoded phenylalanine. In an earlier analysis of just under 600 of the donors, sequences lacking an unambiguous match to a single V gene segment were excluded. In an earlier analysis of around 600 of the donors, V segments were called functional above 56.7% productive rearrangements and were called segregating when the between-donor standard deviation exceeded 5%. To diagnose cytomegalovirus status from the catalog of TCR beta chain sequences, a statistical classification framework was built. V and J gene assignment, in a later analysis, came from comparing TCR nucleotide sequences with IMGT/GENE-DB human TR gene sequences. The TCRdist pipeline was used in a later analysis to assign CDR3 sequences and most-parsimonious VDJ recombination scenarios. In a later analysis, each TCR beta chain was defined by its CDR3 amino acid sequence together with its V-gene family, and reads without a unique V-gene family were excluded. As a way to deal with suspected cross-contamination and a sequencing artifact, a later analysis dropped hundreds of nucleotide sequences that were highly shared and had low generation probability. For each public chain, a later analysis derived a clonal expansion index from normalized ranks of inferred template counts within each repertoire. Generation probabilities in a later analysis came from a VDJ recombination model fitted to out-of-frame rearrangements, and those results were checked against IGoR. Hypergeometric tests were used in a later analysis to score TCR-TCR, TCR-HLA and TCR-CMV co-occurrence, with a repertoire-size bias correction applied to the TCR pairs. In a later analysis, false discovery rates were estimated by permuting HLA or CMV assignments 20 times. In a later analysis, co-occurring TCRs were grouped using DBSCAN, and TCRdist sequence similarity was added for clustering within HLA-allele-positive subsets. Repertoires with fewer than 30,000 or more than 120,000 public chains, plus five repertoires with anomalous nucleotide sharing, were excluded from co-occurrence clustering. In TCRdb, the immuneACCESS table is reduced to in-frame sequences with V and J assigned. These tables do not hold every clone; where another copy was compared, an unresolved V gene accounts for under half, and the others remain unexplained. That table supplies the V and J calls and clone size; D and trimming were determined from the DNA. Recorded for this sample are approximately 100,000 clones; around 10% of them occurred a single time. 5.1% of the sample goes to the ten largest clones.

The clonotype originates from a man aged 50 to 60 in good health and CMV-seropositive. The sequenced sample was PBMCs. The rearranged segments are TRBV6-6 and TRBJ2-5, with 8 bases in between that match TRBD1. The CDR3 amino acid sequence is: CASRGTGQETQYF. In nucleotide form, the sequence is TGTGCCAGCAGGGGGACAGGCCAAGAGACCCAGTACTTC.